This entry concerns a single TCR beta chain. These data are taken from a study of blood T cell repertoires in COVID-19. The protocol was immunoSEQ multiplex PCR, while the TCRdb copy is restricted to in-frame clones and leaves out a portion. The sample holds about 330,000 clones; about 92% are singletons and the top ten take 18%. Trimming took off 4 bases at V and 4 bases at J, with 24 bases between the two ends. The germline V gene encodes CDR1 SGDLS and CDR2 YYNGEE. This CDR3 region has 19 residues. The sequencing input was PBMCs or T cells enriched from blood (not recorded which). The origin of this receptor is a woman aged 30 to 39 who had recovered from COVID-19. The chain employs TRBV9 and TRBJ2-6, with D perhaps TRBD1 (6 bases). CDR3 sequence (DNA): TGTGCCAGCAGCCCCCGCCCTCTCGATGGGGGCACAGGGGCCAACGTCCTGACTTTC. Protein: CASSPRPLDGGTGANVLTF.